Reported below is one T cell receptor (beta chain). This clone was counted once. Its binding antigen is unknown. Base-call qualities are not available, and no considerably larger clone is one nucleotide away. TCR beta libraries were generated from genomic DNA with the immunoSEQ kit, following the manufacturer's recommendations. Library preparation used a first multiplex PCR with proprietary primers, then a second PCR adding unique barcodes, with bead cleanups after each round. Each sample batch included a kit-provided positive control reaction and a negative control reaction. The final libraries underwent checking on an Agilent 4200 TapeStation D1000 ScreenTape, volumetric pooling, and quantification by qPCR. Sequencing was performed on an Illumina NextSeq500 using a MidOutput 150-cycle cartridge, with 156 Read1 cycles, 15 Index1 cycles, and the kit custom primers. The pooled library was loaded at approximately 0.98 pM with approximately 18% PhiX control spiked in. For the original study's pipeline: The vendor-processed data were analyzed in R, and a clonotype was defined as all T cells that share the same CDR3 nucleotide sequence. For clone abundance analyses, frequencies were normalized to the 10,000 most abundant clones in each sample. Before analysis, public T cell clones were removed, and these numbered fewer than six per sample on average. Tumor-enriched clonotypes and baseline blood-enriched clonotypes were defined as those with an abundance difference of at least 32-fold between compartments. A beta-binomial differential abundance model was used to identify clonotypes that were expanded or contracted between blood time points. Similarity between tumor and blood repertoires was quantified using the Baroni-Urbani and Buser coefficient, and groups were compared with two-tailed Wilcoxon tests in R. TCRdb took over this immuneACCESS table, retaining in-frame rearrangements with V and J assigned. Such tables are incomplete; in checked studies, under half of the missing clones stem from an unresolved V gene, and the remainder is unexplained. From that table come the V and J calls and clone size; the DNA was used to work out D and trimming. Here the sample has about 65,000 clones; around 78% occur a single time. The ten biggest clones cover roughly 7.4% of the sample.

Sample time point, as interpreted from the label and publication: blood 2 weeks post-SBRT. This sample's treatment or condition label indicates: 15 Gy SBRT to primary tumor, nephrectomy 4 weeks later. To follow tumor-enriched clonotypes, serial peripheral blood was collected from radiation-treated patients at baseline and at 2 weeks and 4 weeks after SBRT. Every patient's renal cell carcinoma showed clear cell pathology. Genomic DNA for TCR sequencing was prepared using the QIAamp DNA Blood Mini Kit (Qiagen). Samples were included in the analyses only if all quality control checks were passed. This specimen comes from a study of radiation and T cells in renal cell carcinoma (dated by TCRdb to about 2020). Regarding the complete study: The samples were drawn from a clinical trial, where primary renal cell carcinomas were treated with 15 Gy of stereotactic body radiation therapy and then removed by nephrectomy 4 weeks afterward. A total of some 51 samples underwent TCR beta sequencing, made up of some 26 tumors and about 27 peripheral blood samples. Across all 50 or so samples, 4,016,671 unique CDR3 nucleotide sequences, encoding 2,658,974 unique CDR3 amino acid sequences, were identified. The paper's findings and limits, for the study overall: Tracking of blood repertoire dynamics stopped at about 27 days after treatment, with no follow-up past that point. Top tumor clonotypes rose in blood from baseline to 2 weeks post-radiation, then contracted by 4 weeks, suggesting transient expansion of tumor-resident clones. Because no pretreatment tumor biopsies were available, whether clonotypes were present in the tumor at baseline could not be determined. Because the trial had a single-armed design, the trial could not examine how radiation dose or scheduling affected the TCR repertoire.

CDR1 SGHNT and CDR2 YENEEA were looked up in the germline V gene. Trimming removed 4 bases from V and 4 bases from J, leaving 8 bases between the germline ends. From cysteine to valine, the CDR3 is 12 amino acids long. The retained sequence is limited to the CDR3, 36 bases, with the frame set at the first base. The rearranged segments are TRBV11-3 and TRBJ2-7; the D segment cannot be called with confidence. The TCR originated in a man aged 55 to 70 with renal cell carcinoma. The sample in question was blood, obtained from a patient whose treatment included radiotherapy and nephrectomy. CDR3 reads: CASSSSRYEQYV. In nucleotide form, the sequence is TGTGCCAGCAGCTCTTCCAGATACGAGCAGTACGTC.